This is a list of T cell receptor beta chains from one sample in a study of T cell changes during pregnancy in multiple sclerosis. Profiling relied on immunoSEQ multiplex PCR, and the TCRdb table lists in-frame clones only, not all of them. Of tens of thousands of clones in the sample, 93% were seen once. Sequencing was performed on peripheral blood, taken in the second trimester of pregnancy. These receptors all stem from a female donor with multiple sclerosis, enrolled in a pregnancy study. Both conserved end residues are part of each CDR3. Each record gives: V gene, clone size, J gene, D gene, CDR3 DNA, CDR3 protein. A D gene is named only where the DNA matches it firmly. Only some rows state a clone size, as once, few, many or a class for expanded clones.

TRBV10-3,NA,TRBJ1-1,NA,TGTGCCATCAGTGGACGGGAGAACACTGAAGCTTTCTTT,CAISGRENTEAFF
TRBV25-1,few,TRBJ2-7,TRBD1,TGTGCCAGCATGCCGGGACAGGGTTTCGTCGAGCAGTACTTC,CASMPGQGFVEQYF
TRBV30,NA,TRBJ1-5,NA,TGTGCCTGGTCGGTAGGGGTTGATCAGCCCCAGCATTTT,CAWSVGVDQPQHF
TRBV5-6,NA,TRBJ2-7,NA,TGTGCCAGCAGCCCCTGGACAGTTCCCTACGAGCAGTACTTC,CASSPWTVPYEQYF
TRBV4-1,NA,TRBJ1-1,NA,TGCGCCAGCAGCACAACAGGGATCACTGAAGCTTTCTTT,CASSTTGITEAFF
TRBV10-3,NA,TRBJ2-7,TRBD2,TGTGCCATCAGTGAGGGACTAGCGGGAGCGGGCGAGCAGTACTTC,CAISEGLAGAGEQYF
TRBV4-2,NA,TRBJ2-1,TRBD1,TGTGCCAGCAGCCAAGATATTACAGGGGGCATGCGGGATGAGCAGTTCTTC,CASSQDITGGMRDEQFF
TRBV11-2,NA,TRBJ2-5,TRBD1,TGTGCCAGCAGCCCAAAACCGGGACAGGGGATGCTAGAGACCCAGTACTTC,CASSPKPGQGMLETQYF
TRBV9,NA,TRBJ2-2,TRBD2,TGTGCCAGCAGCGTAGAAGCGGGGGGGCGTCTCGGGGAGCTGTTTTTT,CASSVEAGGRLGELFF
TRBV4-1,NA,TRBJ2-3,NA,TGCGCCAGCAGCCAAGGGGCGAGCTACAGGGAGGGGGATACGCAGTATTTT,CASSQGASYREGDTQYF
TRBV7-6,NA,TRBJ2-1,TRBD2,TGTGCCAGCAACTTTTTAGCGGGGGCCTCCTACAATGAGCAGTTCTTC,CASNFLAGASYNEQFF
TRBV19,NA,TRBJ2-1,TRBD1,TGTGCCGCCAGGGGCGGGACAGGGACTTACAATGAGCAGTTCTTC,CAARGGTGTYNEQFF
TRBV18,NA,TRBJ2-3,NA,TGTGCCAGCTCAGGGACTAGCACAGATACGCAGTATTTT,CASSGTSTDTQYF
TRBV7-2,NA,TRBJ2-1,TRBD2,TGTGCCAGCAGCCCCAAAAGCGGGGGGGCTGACTACAATGAGCAGTTCTTC,CASSPKSGGADYNEQFF
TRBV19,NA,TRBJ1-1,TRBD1,TGTGCCAGTAGTATCCCAGGGGGCCAGAGCACTGAAGCTTTCTTT,CASSIPGGQSTEAFF
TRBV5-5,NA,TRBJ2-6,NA,TGTGCCAGCAGCAGTGGGGCCGCCATCGCCTCTGGGGCCAACGTCCTGACTTTC,CASSSGAAIASGANVLTF
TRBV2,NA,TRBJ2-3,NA,TGTGCCAGCGTGGGCAGGGGAGGCACAGATACGCAGTATTTT,CASVGRGGTDTQYF
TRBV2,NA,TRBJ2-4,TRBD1,TGTGCCAGCAGAGACCGGGACAGCGGTCCCAAAAACATTCAGTACTTC,CASRDRDSGPKNIQYF
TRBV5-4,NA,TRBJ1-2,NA,TGTGCCAGCCGTCGGGCGGGGACCTATGGCTACACCTTC,CASRRAGTYGYTF
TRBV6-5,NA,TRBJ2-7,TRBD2,TGTGCCAGCAGTCCCGGAACGACTAGCCCCACGGCGTACTTC,CASSPGTTSPTAYF
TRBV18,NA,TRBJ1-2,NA,TGTGCCAGCTCATCCTACGCCGGGGAGGTTAACTATGGCTACACCTTC,CASSSYAGEVNYGYTF
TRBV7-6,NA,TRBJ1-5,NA,TGTGCCAGCAGCCCCAGGGCAGGGCCATATAGCAATCAGCCCCAGCATTTT,CASSPRAGPYSNQPQHF
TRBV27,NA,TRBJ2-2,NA,TGTGCCACCAGACAGGCGAACACCGGGGAGCTGTTTTTT,CATRQANTGELFF
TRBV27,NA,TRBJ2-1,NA,TGTGCCAGCAGTTTACGGCAGACTTACAATGAGCAGTTCTTC,CASSLRQTYNEQFF
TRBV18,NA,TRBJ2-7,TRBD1,TGTGCCAGCTCACCACCGTTCGCGGGCAGGGGGCCTAGGGACGAGCAGTACTTC,CASSPPFAGRGPRDEQYF
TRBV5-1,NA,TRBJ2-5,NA,TGCGCCAGCAGCCCGCGGGAAGAGACCCAGTACTTC,CASSPREETQYF
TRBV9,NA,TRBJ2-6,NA,TGTGCCAGCAGCGTCACCCAGGGTTCCGGGGCCAACGTCCTGACTTTC,CASSVTQGSGANVLTF
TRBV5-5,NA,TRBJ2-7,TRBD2,TGTGCCAGCAGATCCCCGGGGGGGGGCGAGCAGTACTTC,CASRSPGGGEQYF
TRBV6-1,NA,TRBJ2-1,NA,TGTGCCAGCAGTGACCTCTCGCGGGGGCCTGCGAATGAGCAGTTCTTC,CASSDLSRGPANEQFF
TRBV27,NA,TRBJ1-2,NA,TGTGCCAGCAGTTCACAGGGTAGGGGGTATGGCTACACCTTC,CASSSQGRGYGYTF
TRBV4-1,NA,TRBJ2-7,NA,TGCGCCAGCAGCCAAGCAGCGGGTACCTACGAGCAGTACTTC,CASSQAAGTYEQYF
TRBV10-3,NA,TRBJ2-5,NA,TGTGCCATCAGTTTAGCAGGGGTCCAAGAGACCCAGTACTTC,CAISLAGVQETQYF
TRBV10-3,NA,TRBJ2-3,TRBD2,TGTGCCACCGGCGGGGGGTTCACAGATACGCAGTATTTT,CATGGGFTDTQYF
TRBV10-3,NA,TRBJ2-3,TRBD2,TGTGCCATCAGTGTAGCTAGCGGGAGTGTGGGAGATACGCAGTATTTT,CAISVASGSVGDTQYF
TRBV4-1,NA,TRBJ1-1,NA,TGCGCCAGCAGCCCCCCGGGGGTTAGGTCAGCTTTCTTT,CASSPPGVRSAFF
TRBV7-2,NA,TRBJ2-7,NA,TGTGCCAGCAGCAAAGGGGTCGGGTCCTACGAGCAGTACTTC,CASSKGVGSYEQYF
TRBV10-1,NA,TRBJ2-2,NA,TGCGCCAGCAGTGGAGATATCACCGGGGAGCTGTTTTTT,CASSGDITGELFF
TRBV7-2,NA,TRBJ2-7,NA,TGTGCCAGCAGCTCGCGGGCCTCCTACGAGCAGTACTTC,CASSSRASYEQYF
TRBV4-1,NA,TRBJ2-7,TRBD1,TGCGCCAGCAGCCCCGCAGCGACAGGGATGAACTACGAGCAGTACTTC,CASSPAATGMNYEQYF
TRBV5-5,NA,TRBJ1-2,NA,TGTGCCAGCAGCTTGTTGGGAGAACTCTATGGCTACACCTTC,CASSLLGELYGYTF
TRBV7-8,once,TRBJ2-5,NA,TGTGCCAGCAGCTTAGACAGGGAGACCCAGTACTTC,CASSLDRETQYF
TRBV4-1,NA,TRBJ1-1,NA,TGCGCCAGCAGCCATTCAGGGAACACTGAAGCTTTCTTT,CASSHSGNTEAFF
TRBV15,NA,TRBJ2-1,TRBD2,TGTGCCACCAGCAGAGATAATGCGGTAGCGGGGAATAATGAGCAGTTCTTC,CATSRDNAVAGNNEQFF
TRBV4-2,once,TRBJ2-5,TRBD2,TGTGCCAGCAGCCAAGATCGGGGGGGCCAAGAGACCCAGTACTTC,CASSQDRGGQETQYF
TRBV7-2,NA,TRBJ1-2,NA,TGTGCCAGCAGCTTAAGTTCCGGCAGACTCTACACCTTC,CASSLSSGRLYTF
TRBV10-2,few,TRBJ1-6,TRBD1,TGCGCCAGCAGCTCGGACAGGGCTAATTCACCCCTCCACTTT,CASSSDRANSPLHF
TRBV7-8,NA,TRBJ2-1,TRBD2,TGTGCCAGCAGCTTGGGGACTAGCACATACAATGAGCAGTTCTTC,CASSLGTSTYNEQFF
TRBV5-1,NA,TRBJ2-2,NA,TGCGCCAGCACCAATTTGACAGCGAACACCGGGGAGCTGTTTTTT,CASTNLTANTGELFF
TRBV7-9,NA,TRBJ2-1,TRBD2,TGTGCCAGCAGCTCCCGGGGGGAGAATGAGCAGTTCTTC,CASSSRGENEQFF
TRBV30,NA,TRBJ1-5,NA,TGTGCCTGGAGTGAGGGAGCGGGGTCATATCAGCCCCAGCATTTT,CAWSEGAGSYQPQHF
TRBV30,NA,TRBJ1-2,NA,TGTGCCCTGGGACATCTCATTTCGTCTGGCTACACCTTC,CALGHLISSGYTF
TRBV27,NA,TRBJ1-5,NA,TGTGCCAGCAGTTTCTCAGGGGTCCAGCCCCAGCATTTT,CASSFSGVQPQHF
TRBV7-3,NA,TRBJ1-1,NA,TGTGCCAGCAGCTTAGGGGGAGGCACTGAAGCTTTCTTT,CASSLGGGTEAFF
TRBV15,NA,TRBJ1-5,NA,TGTGCCACCAGCAGCACGGGGGGTGATCAGCCCCAGCATTTT,CATSSTGGDQPQHF
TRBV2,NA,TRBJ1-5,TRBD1,TGTGCCAGCAAGTACGGGACAGGGTATCAGCCCCAGCATTTT,CASKYGTGYQPQHF
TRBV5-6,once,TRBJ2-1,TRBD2,TGTGCCAGCAGCTTAACGGGGGGGTACAATGAGCAGTTCTTC,CASSLTGGYNEQFF
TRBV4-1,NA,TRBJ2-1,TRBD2,TGCGCCAGCAGCCAAGGAACTAGCGGGCCCACCGATGAGCAGTTCTTC,CASSQGTSGPTDEQFF
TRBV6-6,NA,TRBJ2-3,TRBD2,TGTGCCAGCAGCCCAACACGGGGGGTCGGCACAGATACGCAGTATTTT,CASSPTRGVGTDTQYF
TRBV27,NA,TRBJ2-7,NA,TGTGCCAGCAGTTTCGGGGGCTACGAGCAGTACTTC,CASSFGGYEQYF